This TCR beta chain was obtained from a study of blood T cell repertoires in COVID-19. Clinical histories supplied by participants themselves formed the basis of cohort assignment. Exposed enrollees encountered a COVID-19 case at some point within 2 weeks before study entry. Profiling relied on immunoSEQ multiplex PCR, and the TCRdb table lists in-frame clones only, not all of them. The profile shows 350,000 or so clones, 85% to 90% of them singletons. Germline assignment: CDR1 SGDLS and CDR2 YYNGEE. The J segment lost 5 bases and the V segment lost 4 bases, leaving 18 bases of the junction unmatched. This CDR3 contains 18 residues.

The V call is TRBV9, the J call TRBJ2-7, with TRBD2 identical over 10 bases. Sequences were obtained from PBMCs or T cells enriched from blood (not recorded which). The source of this sequence is a woman aged 30 to 39 who had been exposed to COVID-19. In DNA, the CDR3 is TGTGCCAGCAGCCCCCAGAGCGGGAGGGCCTACTCAGCTAACGAGCAGTACTTC. It is translated as CASSPQSGRAYSANEQYF.